This T cell receptor beta chain was recorded in a study of blood T cell repertoires in COVID-19. Seattle's enrolled individuals joined amid active infection and were then monitored longitudinally. The CDR3 consists of 15 residues. The V segment lost 4 bases and the J segment 0 bases; nucleotides outside the gene matches: 6. Germline CDR1 SGHRS, CDR2 YFSETQ. Sequencing used immunoSEQ multiplex PCR; TCRdb keeps in-frame clones, though not all of them. The table records a few hundred thousand clones, approximately 83% of them present only once. The TCR was taken from a person aged 70 to 85 with COVID-19, enrolled during active disease. The chain joins TRBV5-1 to TRBJ1-2; 7 bases fit TRBD1. Sequencing was carried out using peripheral blood. The CDR3 DNA reads as TGCGCCAGCAGCCTCGGACAGGCAGCTAACTATGGCTACACCTTC. It encodes CASSLGQAANYGYTF.